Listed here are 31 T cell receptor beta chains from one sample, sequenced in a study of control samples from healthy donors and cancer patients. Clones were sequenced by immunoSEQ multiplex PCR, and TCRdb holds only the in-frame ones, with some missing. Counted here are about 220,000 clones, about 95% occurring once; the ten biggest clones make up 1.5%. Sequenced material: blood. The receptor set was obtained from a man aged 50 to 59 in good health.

For the CDR3, the DNA is TGCGCCAGCAGCTTGGAGGGGCCCTCCTACGAGCAGTACGTC. Translating gives CASSLEGPSYEQYV. The rearrangement links TRBV5-1 to TRBJ2-7, with a weak D call TRBD1 (5 bases). This CDR3 is 14 amino acids long. In germline, CDR1 is SGHRS, CDR2 YFSETQ. The V gene lost 0 bases and the J gene lost 0 bases, with 7 bases spanning the gap.

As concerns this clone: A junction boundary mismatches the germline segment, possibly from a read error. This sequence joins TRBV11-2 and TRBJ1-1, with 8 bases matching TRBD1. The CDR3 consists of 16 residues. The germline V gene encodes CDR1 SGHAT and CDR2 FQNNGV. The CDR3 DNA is TGTGCCAGCAGCCTAGACAGGGGTAAAATGAACACTGAAGCTTTCTTT. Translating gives CASSLDRGKMNTEAFF. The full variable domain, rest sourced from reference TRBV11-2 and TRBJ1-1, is EAGVAQSPRYKIIEKRQSVAFWCNPISGHATLYWYQQILGQGPKLLIQFQNNGVVDDSQLPKDRFSAERLKGVDSTLKIQPAKLEDSAVYLCASSLDRGKMNTEAFFGQGTRLTVV.

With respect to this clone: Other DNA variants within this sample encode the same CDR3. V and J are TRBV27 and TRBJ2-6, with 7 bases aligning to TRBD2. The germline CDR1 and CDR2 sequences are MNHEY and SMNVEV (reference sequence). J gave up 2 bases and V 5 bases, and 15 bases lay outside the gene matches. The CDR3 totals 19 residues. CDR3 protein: CASSPRLGTGGPGANVLTF. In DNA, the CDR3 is TGTGCCAGCAGTCCCCGTTTAGGGACGGGGGGACCTGGGGCCAACGTCCTGACTTTC.

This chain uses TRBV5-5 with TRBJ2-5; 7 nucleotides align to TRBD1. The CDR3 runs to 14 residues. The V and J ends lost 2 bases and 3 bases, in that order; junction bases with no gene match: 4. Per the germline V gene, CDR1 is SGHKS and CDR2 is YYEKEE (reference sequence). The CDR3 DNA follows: TGTGCCAGCAGCTTTGGGACAGTCGAAGAGACCCAGTACTTC. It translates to CASSFGTVEETQYF.

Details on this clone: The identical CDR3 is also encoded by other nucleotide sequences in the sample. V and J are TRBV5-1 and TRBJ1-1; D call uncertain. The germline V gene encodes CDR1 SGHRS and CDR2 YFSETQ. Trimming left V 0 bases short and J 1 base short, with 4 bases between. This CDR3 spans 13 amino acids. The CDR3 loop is CASSLAGNTEAFF. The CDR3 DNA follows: TGCGCCAGCAGCTTGGCAGGGAACACTGAAGCTTTCTTT.

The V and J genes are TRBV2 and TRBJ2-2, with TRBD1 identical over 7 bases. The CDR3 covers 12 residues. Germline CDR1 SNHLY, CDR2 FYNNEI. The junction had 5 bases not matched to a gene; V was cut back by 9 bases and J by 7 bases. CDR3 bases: TGTGCCAGTGAAAGGGGGCTCGGGGAGCTGTTTTTT. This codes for CASERGLGELFF.

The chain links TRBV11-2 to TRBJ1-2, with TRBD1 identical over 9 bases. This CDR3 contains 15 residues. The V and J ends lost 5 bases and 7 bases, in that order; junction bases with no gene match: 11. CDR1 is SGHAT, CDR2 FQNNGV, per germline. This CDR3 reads CASSPAGQGRGGYTF. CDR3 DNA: TGTGCCAGCAGCCCCGCCGGACAGGGGAGGGGTGGCTACACCTTC.

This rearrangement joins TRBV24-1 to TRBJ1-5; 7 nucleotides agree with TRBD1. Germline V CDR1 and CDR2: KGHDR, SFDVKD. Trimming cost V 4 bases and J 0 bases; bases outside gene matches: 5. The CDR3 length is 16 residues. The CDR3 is CATSEPGTDSNQPQHF. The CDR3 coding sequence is TGTGCCACCAGTGAACCCGGGACAGATAGCAATCAGCCCCAGCATTTT.

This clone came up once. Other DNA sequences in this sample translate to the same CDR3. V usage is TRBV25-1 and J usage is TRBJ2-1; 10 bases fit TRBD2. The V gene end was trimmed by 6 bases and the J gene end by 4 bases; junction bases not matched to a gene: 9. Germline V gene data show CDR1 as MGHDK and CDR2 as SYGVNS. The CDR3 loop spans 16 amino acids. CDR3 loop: CASRGLAGAHYNEQFF. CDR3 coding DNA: TGTGCCAGCAGGGGGCTAGCGGGGGCCCATTACAATGAGCAGTTCTTC.

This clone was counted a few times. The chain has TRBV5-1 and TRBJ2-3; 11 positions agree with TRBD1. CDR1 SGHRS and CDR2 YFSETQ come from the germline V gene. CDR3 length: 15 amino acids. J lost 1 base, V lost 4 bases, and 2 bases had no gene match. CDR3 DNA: TGCGCCAGCAGCAGGACAGGGGGCGGCACAGATACGCAGTATTTT. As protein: CASSRTGGGTDTQYF. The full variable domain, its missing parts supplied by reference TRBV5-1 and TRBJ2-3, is KAGVTQTPRYLIKTRGQQVTLSCSPISGHRSVSWYQQTPGQGLQFLFEYFSETQRNKGNFPGRFSGRQFSNSRSEMNVSTLELGDSALYLCASSRTGGGTDTQYFGPGTRLTVL.

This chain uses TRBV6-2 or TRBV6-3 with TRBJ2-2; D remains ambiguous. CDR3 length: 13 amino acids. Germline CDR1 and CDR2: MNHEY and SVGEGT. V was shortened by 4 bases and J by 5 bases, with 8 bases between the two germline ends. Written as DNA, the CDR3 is TGTGCCAGCAGTTCTTCAGAGACCGGGGAGCTGTTTTTT. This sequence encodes CASSSSETGELFF.

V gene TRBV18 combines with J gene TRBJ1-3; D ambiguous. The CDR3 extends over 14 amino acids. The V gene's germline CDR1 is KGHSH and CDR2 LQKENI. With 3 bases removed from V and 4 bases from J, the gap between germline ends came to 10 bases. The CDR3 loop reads CASSPVGRGNTIYF. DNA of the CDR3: TGTGCCAGCTCACCGGTTGGGCGCGGAAACACCATATATTTT.

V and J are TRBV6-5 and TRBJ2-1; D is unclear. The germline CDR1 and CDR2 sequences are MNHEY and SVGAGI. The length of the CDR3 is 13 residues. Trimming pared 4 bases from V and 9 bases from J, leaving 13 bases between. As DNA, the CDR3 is TGTGCCAGCAGTTCTATTTCGAGCAGTGAGCAGTTCTTC. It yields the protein CASSSISSSEQFF.

The CDR3 DNA follows: TGTGCCTGGACCCCACTAGCGGGGGGGCCAAATGAGCAGTTCTTC. It yields the protein CAWTPLAGGPNEQFF. The rearrangement uses TRBV30 and TRBJ2-1; TRBD2 matches 13 bases. V gave up 4 bases and J gave up 7 bases; unmatched junction bases: 7. The germline V gene has CDR1 GTSNPN and CDR2 SVGIG (reference sequence). The CDR3 is 15 amino acids.

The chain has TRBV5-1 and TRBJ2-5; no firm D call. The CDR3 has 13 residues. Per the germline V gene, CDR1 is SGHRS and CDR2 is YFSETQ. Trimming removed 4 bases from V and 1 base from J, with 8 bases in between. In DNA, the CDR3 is TGCGCCAGCAGCCAAATCCCCCAAGAGACCCAGTACTTC. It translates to CASSQIPQETQYF.

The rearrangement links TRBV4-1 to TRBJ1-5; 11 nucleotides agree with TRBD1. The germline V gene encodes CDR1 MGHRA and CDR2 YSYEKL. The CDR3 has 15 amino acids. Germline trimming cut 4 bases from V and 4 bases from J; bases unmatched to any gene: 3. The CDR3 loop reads CASSLGTGGNQPQHF. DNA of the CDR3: TGCGCCAGCAGCCTCGGGACAGGGGGGAATCAGCCCCAGCATTTT.

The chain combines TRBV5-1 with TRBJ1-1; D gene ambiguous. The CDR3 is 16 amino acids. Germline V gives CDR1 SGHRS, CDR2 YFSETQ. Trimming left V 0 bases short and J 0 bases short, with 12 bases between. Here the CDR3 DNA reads TGCGCCAGCAGCTTGGAGTCGGGATCCATGAACACTGAAGCTTTCTTT. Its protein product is CASSLESGSMNTEAFF.

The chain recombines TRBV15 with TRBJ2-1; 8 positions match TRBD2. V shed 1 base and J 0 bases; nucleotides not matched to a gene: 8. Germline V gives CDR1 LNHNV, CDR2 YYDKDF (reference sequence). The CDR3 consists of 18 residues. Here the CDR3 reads CATSRVAGGRSSYNEQFF. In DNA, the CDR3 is TGTGCCACCAGCAGAGTGGCGGGGGGCCGCAGCTCCTACAATGAGCAGTTCTTC.

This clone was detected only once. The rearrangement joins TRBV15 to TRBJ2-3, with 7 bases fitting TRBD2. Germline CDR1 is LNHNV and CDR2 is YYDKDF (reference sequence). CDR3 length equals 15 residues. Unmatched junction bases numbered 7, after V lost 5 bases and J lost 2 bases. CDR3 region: CATSEVGGYTDTQYF. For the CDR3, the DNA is TGTGCCACCAGCGAGGTGGGGGGGTACACAGATACGCAGTATTTT.

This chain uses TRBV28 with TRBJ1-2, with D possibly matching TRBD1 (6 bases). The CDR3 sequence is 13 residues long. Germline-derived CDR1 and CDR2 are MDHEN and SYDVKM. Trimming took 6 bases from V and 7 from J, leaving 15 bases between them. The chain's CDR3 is CASSLLGARGYTF. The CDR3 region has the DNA TGTGCCAGCAGCCTGCTGGGGGCTCGTGGCTACACCTTC.

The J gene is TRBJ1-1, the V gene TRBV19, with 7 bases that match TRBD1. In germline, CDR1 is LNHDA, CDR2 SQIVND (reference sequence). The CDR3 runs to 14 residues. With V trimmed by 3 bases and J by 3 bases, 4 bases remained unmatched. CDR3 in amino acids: CASSMTGSYTEAFF. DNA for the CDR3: TGTGCCAGTAGTATGACAGGGAGCTACACTGAAGCTTTCTTT.

The CDR3 nucleotides read TGTGCCAGCAGTTTAAAAGCATCCTTTGGCAGTATTTACTATGGCTACACCTTC. This translates into CASSLKASFGSIYYGYTF. The V gene is TRBV27, the J gene TRBJ1-2; D gene uncertain. The V end lost 2 bases, the J end lost 3 bases, and 22 bases lay between the germline ends. CDR3 size: 18 residues. In germline, CDR1 is MNHEY, CDR2 SMNVEV (reference sequence).

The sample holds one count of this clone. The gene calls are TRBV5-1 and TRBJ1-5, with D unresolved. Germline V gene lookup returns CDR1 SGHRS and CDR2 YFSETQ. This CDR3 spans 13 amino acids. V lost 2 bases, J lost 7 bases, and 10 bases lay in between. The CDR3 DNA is TGCGCCAGCAGCTTAGATTGGAGACAGCCCCAGCATTTT. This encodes CASSLDWRQPQHF.

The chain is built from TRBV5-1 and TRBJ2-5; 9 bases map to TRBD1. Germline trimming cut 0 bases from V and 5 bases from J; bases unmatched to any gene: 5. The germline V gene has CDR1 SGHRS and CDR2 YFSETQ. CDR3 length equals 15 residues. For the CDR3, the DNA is TGCGCCAGCAGCTTGGTGGGACAGGGCCCCGAGACCCAGTACTTC. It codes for CASSLVGQGPETQYF.

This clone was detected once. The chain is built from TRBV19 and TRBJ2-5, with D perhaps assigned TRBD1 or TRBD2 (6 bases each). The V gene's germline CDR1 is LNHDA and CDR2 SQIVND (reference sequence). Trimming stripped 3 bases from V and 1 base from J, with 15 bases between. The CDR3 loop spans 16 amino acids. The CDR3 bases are TGTGCCAGTAGTATCGGCAGGGGAGGACTCCAAGAGACCCAGTACTTC. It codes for CASSIGRGGLQETQYF.

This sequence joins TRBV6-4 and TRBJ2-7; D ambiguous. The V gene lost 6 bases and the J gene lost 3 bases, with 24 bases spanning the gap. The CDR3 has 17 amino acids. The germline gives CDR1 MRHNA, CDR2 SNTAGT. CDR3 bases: TGTGCCAGCAGCGTTCCGGCCTACCCCTCCAACCTCTACGAGCAGTACTTC. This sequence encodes CASSVPAYPSNLYEQYF.

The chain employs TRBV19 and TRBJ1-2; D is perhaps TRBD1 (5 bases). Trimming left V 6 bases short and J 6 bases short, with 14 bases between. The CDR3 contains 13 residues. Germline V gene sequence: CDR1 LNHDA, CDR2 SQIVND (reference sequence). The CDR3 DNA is TGTGCCAGTAGGAGAGGGTTGACAGATGGCTACACCTTC. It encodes CASRRGLTDGYTF. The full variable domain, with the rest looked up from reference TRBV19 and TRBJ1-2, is DGGITQSPKYLFRKEGQNVTLSCEQNLNHDAMYWYRQDPGQGLRLIYYSQIVNDFQKGDIAEGYSVSREKKESFPLTVTSAQKNPTAFYLCASRRGLTDGYTFGSGTRLTVV.

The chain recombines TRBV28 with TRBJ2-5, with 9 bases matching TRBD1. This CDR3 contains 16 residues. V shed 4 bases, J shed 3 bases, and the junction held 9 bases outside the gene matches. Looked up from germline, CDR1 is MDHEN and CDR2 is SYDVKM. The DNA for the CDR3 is TGTGCCAGCAGTTCCCCCGGGGGACAGGGAAAAGAGACCCAGTACTTC. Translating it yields CASSSPGGQGKETQYF.

In nucleotides, the CDR3 is TGTGCCAGCAGGGGTTACACCGGGGAGCTGTTTTTT. This gives the protein CASRGYTGELFF. The chain joins TRBV2 to TRBJ2-2, with D uncertain. The CDR3 loop spans 12 amino acids. The germline gives CDR1 SNHLY, CDR2 FYNNEI. The germline V and J ends were trimmed by 6 bases and 3 bases, with 5 bases remaining between them.

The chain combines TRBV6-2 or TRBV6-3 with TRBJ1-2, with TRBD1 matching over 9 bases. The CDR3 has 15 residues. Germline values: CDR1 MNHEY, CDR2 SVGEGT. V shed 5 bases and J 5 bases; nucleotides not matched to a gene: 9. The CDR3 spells CASSMTGTGMYGYTF. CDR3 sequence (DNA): TGTGCCAGCAGTATGACCGGGACAGGGATGTATGGCTACACCTTC.

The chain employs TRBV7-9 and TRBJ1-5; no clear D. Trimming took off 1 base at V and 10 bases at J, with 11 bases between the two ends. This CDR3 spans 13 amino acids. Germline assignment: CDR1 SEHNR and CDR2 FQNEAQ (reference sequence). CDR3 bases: TGTGCCAGCAGCTTAGTGGGGTCTCGACCCCAGCATTTT. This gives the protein CASSLVGSRPQHF. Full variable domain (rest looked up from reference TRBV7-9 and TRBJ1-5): DTGVSQNPRHKITKRGQNVTFRCDPISEHNRLYWYRQTLGQGPEFLTYFQNEAQLEKSRLLSDRFSAERPKGSFSTLEIQRTEQGDSAMYLCASSLVGSRPQHFGDGTRLSIL.